This TCR beta chain was found in a study of metastatic and nonmetastatic thyroid tumors. Overall study: It was across blood and tumor or nodule tissue from malignant and benign thyroid patients that repertoires were compared. The study's findings and limits: According to reports, the diversity of TCR beta was significantly higher in malignant thyroid tumors than in benign nodules, and this held in both blood and tumor samples.

Original processing methods: A distant-metastasis classifier for papillary thyroid cancer was built using CDR3 differences across clinicopathological groups. TCRdb called clones again from the PCR reads with MiXCR. These V and J calls rely on TCRdb rather than the paper's analysis. The sample holds just over 40,000 clones, more than 9.5% seen once. This clone was detected ten times or more. Antigen specificity is unknown. Per germline, CDR1 MNHNS and CDR2 SASEGT. The V end lost 5 bases, the J end lost 3 bases, and 21 bases lay between the germline ends. The CDR3 spans 17 residues. There were no patients who had received any treatment before thyroid surgery.

The rearrangement uses TRBV6-1 and TRBJ2-3; D possibly corresponds to TRBD2 (5 bases). The clonotype comes from a female donor with papillary thyroid cancer or a benign thyroid nodule (not recorded which). Some clones in this sample may be carry-over from other donors' samples. Sequencing was carried out using blood. Here the CDR3 DNA reads TGTGCCAGCAGTAAATACCCGGACGGCACTAGTACAGATACGCAGTATTTT. Residues: CASSKYPDGTSTDTQYF.